The rows below give T cell receptor beta chains drawn from one sample of a study of healthy donors' naive CD4 and CD8 T cells. TCRdb analysed the reads with MiXCR anew, one entry per CDR3 protein. The repertoire holds roughly 200,000 distinct CDR3 sequences, with 65% to 75% as singletons. Source material: naive CD4+ and CD8+ T cells sorted from blood, pooled from several donors. The receptors stem from a pool of human donors in good health; the sample pools cells from several healthy donors. Both conserved end residues are part of each CDR3. Each record gives: D gene, clone size, J gene, V gene, CDR3 protein, CDR3 DNA. The D gene is left open where the match is weak. Size is stated for part of the rows, as once, few or many counts, or as a class when the clone is expanded.

D gene: NA
clone size: NA
J gene: TRBJ1-1
V gene: TRBV30
CDR3 protein: CAWSVPGNTEAFF
CDR3 DNA: TGTGCCTGGAGTGTACCAGGGAACACTGAAGCTTTCTTT

D gene: TRBD1
clone size: NA
J gene: TRBJ1-2
V gene: TRBV29-1
CDR3 protein: CSVELGQDHYGYTF
CDR3 DNA: TGCAGCGTTGAACTCGGACAGGACCACTATGGCTACACCTTC

D gene: NA
clone size: NA
J gene: TRBJ2-2
V gene: TRBV7-2
CDR3 protein: CASSLWQRGTGELFF
CDR3 DNA: TGTGCCAGCAGCTTATGGCAAAGGGGTACCGGGGAGCTGTTTTTT

D gene: NA
clone size: NA
J gene: TRBJ2-7
V gene: TRBV29-1
CDR3 protein: CSVMTESSEQYF
CDR3 DNA: TGCAGCGTTATGACAGAAAGTAGCGAGCAGTACTTC

D gene: NA
clone size: NA
J gene: TRBJ2-5
V gene: TRBV19
CDR3 protein: CASSLQLDDLETQYF
CDR3 DNA: TGTGCCAGTAGTTTACAACTAGATGATCTGGAGACCCAGTACTTC

D gene: TRBD2
clone size: few
J gene: TRBJ2-1
V gene: TRBV27
CDR3 protein: CASSSGLAGVNEQFF
CDR3 DNA: TGTGCCAGCAGTTCCGGACTAGCGGGAGTCAATGAGCAGTTCTTC

D gene: NA
clone size: NA
J gene: TRBJ2-3
V gene: TRBV11-2
CDR3 protein: CASSVGVGTDTQYF
CDR3 DNA: TGTGCCAGCAGCGTAGGGGTGGGCACAGATACGCAGTATTTT

D gene: NA
clone size: NA
J gene: TRBJ1-1
V gene: TRBV19
CDR3 protein: CAGNTGPEAFF
CDR3 DNA: TGTGCCGGAAATACAGGGCCTGAAGCTTTCTTT

D gene: TRBD1
clone size: NA
J gene: TRBJ1-1
V gene: TRBV13
CDR3 protein: CASSSTGGTEAFF
CDR3 DNA: TGTGCCAGCAGTTCGACAGGGGGCACTGAAGCTTTCTTT

D gene: TRBD1
clone size: few
J gene: TRBJ2-1
V gene: TRBV29-1
CDR3 protein: CSVEGQGYNEQFF
CDR3 DNA: TGCAGCGTTGAGGGACAGGGTTACAATGAGCAGTTCTTC

D gene: TRBD1
clone size: once
J gene: TRBJ2-7
V gene: TRBV29-1
CDR3 protein: CSVNPGQHSYEQYF
CDR3 DNA: TGCAGCGTTAATCCGGGACAGCACTCCTACGAGCAGTACTTC

D gene: NA
clone size: NA
J gene: TRBJ2-3
V gene: TRBV29-1
CDR3 protein: CGGSTDTQYF
CDR3 DNA: TGCGGGGGCAGCACAGATACGCAGTATTTT

D gene: NA
clone size: few
J gene: TRBJ1-1
V gene: TRBV19
CDR3 protein: CASTRGTEAFF
CDR3 DNA: TGTGCCAGCACCCGTGGCACTGAAGCTTTCTTT

D gene: NA
clone size: NA
J gene: TRBJ2-3
V gene: TRBV6-5
CDR3 protein: CASSYPSGGPNAEAQYF
CDR3 DNA: TGTGCCAGCAGCTACCCCTCTGGGGGACCCAATGCTGAAGCGCAGTATTTT

D gene: TRBD1
clone size: NA
J gene: TRBJ2-7
V gene: TRBV29-1
CDR3 protein: CSVVQGYYEQYF
CDR3 DNA: TGCAGCGTTGTACAGGGGTACTACGAGCAGTACTTC

D gene: NA
clone size: few
J gene: TRBJ2-3
V gene: TRBV10-3
CDR3 protein: CAISAGASTDTQYF
CDR3 DNA: TGTGCCATCAGTGCCGGGGCTAGCACAGATACGCAGTATTTT

D gene: NA
clone size: NA
J gene: TRBJ1-1
V gene: TRBV6-5
CDR3 protein: CASRNSGTEAFF
CDR3 DNA: TGTGCCAGCAGGAATAGTGGGACTGAAGCTTTCTTT

D gene: NA
clone size: NA
J gene: TRBJ2-1
V gene: TRBV29-1
CDR3 protein: CGVVAPGAFDEQFF
CDR3 DNA: TGCGGCGTTGTGGCACCCGGGGCGTTCGATGAGCAGTTCTTC

D gene: NA
clone size: NA
J gene: TRBJ2-3
V gene: TRBV29-1
CDR3 protein: CSVDGFEGGVTDTQYF
CDR3 DNA: TGCAGCGTTGACGGCTTCGAGGGCGGAGTGACAGATACGCAGTATTTT

D gene: TRBD1
clone size: few
J gene: TRBJ2-7
V gene: TRBV6-6
CDR3 protein: CASSYGTVIYEQYF
CDR3 DNA: TGTGCCAGCAGTTACGGGACAGTGATCTACGAGCAGTACTTC

D gene: TRBD2
clone size: NA
J gene: TRBJ2-7
V gene: TRBV4-3
CDR3 protein: CASSHALAVPPYEQYF
CDR3 DNA: TGCGCCAGCAGCCACGCACTAGCGGTTCCCCCTTACGAGCAGTACTTC

D gene: NA
clone size: NA
J gene: TRBJ2-2
V gene: TRBV15
CDR3 protein: CATSRVAGQHTGELFF
CDR3 DNA: TGTGCCACCAGCAGAGTCGCAGGGCAGCACACCGGGGAGCTGTTTTTT

D gene: NA
clone size: few
J gene: TRBJ1-1
V gene: TRBV6-2/TRBV6-3
CDR3 protein: CASSYTQGKDFF
CDR3 DNA: TGTGCCAGCAGTTACACGCAGGGTAAGGATTTCTTT

D gene: NA
clone size: few
J gene: TRBJ1-1
V gene: TRBV29-1
CDR3 protein: CSVPFVGQLNTEAFF
CDR3 DNA: TGCAGCGTTCCATTCGTTGGCCAGCTGAACACTGAAGCTTTCTTT

D gene: TRBD1
clone size: NA
J gene: TRBJ1-5
V gene: TRBV19
CDR3 protein: CASSIRQGYSNQPQHF
CDR3 DNA: TGTGCCAGTAGTATCAGACAGGGGTATAGCAATCAGCCCCAGCATTTT

D gene: TRBD1
clone size: once
J gene: TRBJ2-7
V gene: TRBV29-1
CDR3 protein: CSVAGQGADEQYF
CDR3 DNA: TGCAGCGTTGCGGGACAGGGTGCGGACGAGCAGTACTTC

D gene: NA
clone size: NA
J gene: TRBJ1-1
V gene: TRBV6-5
CDR3 protein: CASSYSRDLNTEAFF
CDR3 DNA: TGTGCCAGCAGTTACTCCAGGGATTTGAACACTGAAGCTTTCTTT

D gene: TRBD1
clone size: few
J gene: TRBJ2-5
V gene: TRBV29-1
CDR3 protein: CSVLKGGAYHNQETQYF
CDR3 DNA: TGCAGCGTTCTGAAAGGGGGCGCTTACCATAACCAAGAGACCCAGTACTTC

D gene: NA
clone size: NA
J gene: TRBJ1-2
V gene: TRBV6-5
CDR3 protein: CASSPSGGQGTYGYTF
CDR3 DNA: TGTGCCAGCAGCCCCTCCGGAGGGCAGGGGACCTATGGCTACACCTTC

D gene: NA
clone size: NA
J gene: TRBJ2-7
V gene: TRBV5-1
CDR3 protein: CASSPEASYEQYF
CDR3 DNA: TGCGCCAGCAGCCCGGAGGCGTCCTACGAGCAGTACTTC

D gene: NA
clone size: NA
J gene: TRBJ1-2
V gene: TRBV12-3/TRBV12-4
CDR3 protein: CASSLIQGASGYTF
CDR3 DNA: TGTGCCAGCAGTTTAATCCAGGGTGCATCGGGCTACACCTTC

D gene: NA
clone size: few
J gene: TRBJ2-7
V gene: TRBV29-1
CDR3 protein: CSVVTVATYEQYF
CDR3 DNA: TGCAGCGTCGTGACAGTTGCAACCTACGAGCAGTACTTC

D gene: NA
clone size: NA
J gene: TRBJ2-7
V gene: TRBV29-1
CDR3 protein: CSVEDPERGSYEQYF
CDR3 DNA: TGCAGCGTTGAAGATCCGGAACGGGGCTCCTACGAGCAGTACTTC